This entry concerns a single T cell receptor (beta chain). The antigen is unknown. The CDR3 consists of 14 residues. Germline CDR1 and CDR2: MDHEN and SYDVKM. Between the trimmed V and J ends, which lost 6 bases and 1 base, there was a span of 12 bases. These data are taken from a study of cytomegalovirus exposure and HLA in healthy donors. In the study overall: A subsequent analysis stated that the 120 or so validation repertoires were run on the same platform as the approximately 660 first-cohort repertoires. Study-wide points: Many donors shared some public TCRs, even though most TCR sequences were rare. First-cohort TCR clusters were later found to tend to co-occur in the 90 to 150 validation repertoires. The study recorded 164 TCR beta chains that were cytomegalovirus-associated.

This table comes from immunoSEQ multiplex PCR, and its TCRdb copy is limited to in-frame clones, with some not included. The repertoire holds tens of thousands of clones, with approximately 96% as singletons. Sample: PBMCs. J is TRBJ1-1 and V is TRBV28; no firm D call. The clonotype comes from a young man in good health and CMV-seropositive. The CDR3 reads CASRDLQWNTEAFF. The CDR3 bases are TGTGCCAGCAGAGATCTCCAGTGGAACACTGAAGCTTTCTTT.